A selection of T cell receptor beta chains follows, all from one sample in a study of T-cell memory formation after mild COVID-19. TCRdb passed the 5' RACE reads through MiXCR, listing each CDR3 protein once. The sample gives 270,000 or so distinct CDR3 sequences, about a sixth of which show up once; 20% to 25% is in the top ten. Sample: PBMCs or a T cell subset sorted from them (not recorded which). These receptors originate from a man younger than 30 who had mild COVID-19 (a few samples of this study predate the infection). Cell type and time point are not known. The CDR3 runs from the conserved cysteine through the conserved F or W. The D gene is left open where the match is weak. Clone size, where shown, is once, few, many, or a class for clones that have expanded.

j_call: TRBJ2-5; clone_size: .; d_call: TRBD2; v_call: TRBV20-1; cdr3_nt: TGCAGTGCTAGAGCCCCAACGGGGGGGCTGGTAGGGACCCAGTACTTC; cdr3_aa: CSARAPTGGLVGTQYF
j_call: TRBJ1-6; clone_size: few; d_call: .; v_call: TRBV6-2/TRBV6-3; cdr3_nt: TGTGCCAGCAGCGTGTCAGTTATAAGAAATTCACCCCTCCACTTT; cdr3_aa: CASSVSVIRNSPLHF
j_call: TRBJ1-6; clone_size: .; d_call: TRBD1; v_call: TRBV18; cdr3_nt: TGTGCCAGCTCCATGGGACAGGGGAAAAATTCACCCCTCCACTTT; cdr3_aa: CASSMGQGKNSPLHF
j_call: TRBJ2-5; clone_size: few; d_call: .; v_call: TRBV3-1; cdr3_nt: TGTGCCACCTTAAACAGGGTCGATCAAGAGACCCAGTACTTC; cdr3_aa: CATLNRVDQETQYF
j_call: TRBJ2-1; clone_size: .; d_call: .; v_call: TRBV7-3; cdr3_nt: TGTGCCAGCAGCCCCCTCGGCAGGGATGAGCAGTTCTTC; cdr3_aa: CASSPLGRDEQFF
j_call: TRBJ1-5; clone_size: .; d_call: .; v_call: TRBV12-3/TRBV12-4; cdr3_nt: TGTGCCAGCAGAGAAGCCCGGGTAGGGCAGCCCCAGCATTTT; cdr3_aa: CASREARVGQPQHF
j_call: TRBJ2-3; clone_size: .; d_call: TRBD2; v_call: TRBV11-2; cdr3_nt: TGTGCCAGCAGCCAGAGGGGATCAGCGGGGGAGAGAGTGTTTACAGATACGCAGTATTTT; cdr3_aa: CASSQRGSAGERVFTDTQYF
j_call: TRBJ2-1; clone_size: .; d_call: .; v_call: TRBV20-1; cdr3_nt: TGCAGTGCTAGAGACCCTCTGGCGAGGGCGGGCGTTGAGCAGTTCTTC; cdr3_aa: CSARDPLARAGVEQFF
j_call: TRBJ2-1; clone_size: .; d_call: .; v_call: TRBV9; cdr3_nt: TGTGCCAGCAGCGTAGGTGGGGGGGCTGGCTCCTACAATGAGCAGTTCTTC; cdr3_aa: CASSVGGGAGSYNEQFF
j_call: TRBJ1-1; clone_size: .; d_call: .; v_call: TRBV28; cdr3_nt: TGTGCCAGCAGTATACCCGGGGGGAATTCATTCTTT; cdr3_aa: CASSIPGGNSFF
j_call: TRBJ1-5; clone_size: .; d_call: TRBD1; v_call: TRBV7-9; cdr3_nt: TGTGCCAGCAGTCAGGGGGCCAGGGGAACCCTTAGCAATCAGCCCCAGCATTTT; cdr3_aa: CASSQGARGTLSNQPQHF
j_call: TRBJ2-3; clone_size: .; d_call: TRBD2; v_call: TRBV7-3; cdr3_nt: TGTGCCAGCAGCTTTCGGGGGGTGGTTGCAGATACGCAGTATTTT; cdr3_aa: CASSFRGVVADTQYF
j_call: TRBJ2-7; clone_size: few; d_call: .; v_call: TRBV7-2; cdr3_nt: TGTGCCAGCACCCAGACGGGAGCGAGAGAGCAGTACTTC; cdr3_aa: CASTQTGAREQYF
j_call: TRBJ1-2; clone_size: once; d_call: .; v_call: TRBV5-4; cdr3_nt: TGTGCCAGCAGCCCACAGGTATCTGATGGCTACACCTTC; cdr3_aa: CASSPQVSDGYTF
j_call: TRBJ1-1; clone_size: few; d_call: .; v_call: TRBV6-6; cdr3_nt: TGTGCCAGCAGCGAAGTGGGGGAGGTCACTGAAGCTTTCTTT; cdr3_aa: CASSEVGEVTEAFF
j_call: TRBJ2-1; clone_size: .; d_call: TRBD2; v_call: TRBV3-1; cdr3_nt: TGTGCCAGCAGAGGGAGGGCTAGCGGGGGGAATGAGCAGTTCTTC; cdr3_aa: CASRGRASGGNEQFF
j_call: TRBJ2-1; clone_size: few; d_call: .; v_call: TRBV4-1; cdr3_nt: TGCGCCAGCAGCCGGGGATTGGTAGGAGGGGACGATGAGCAGTTCTTC; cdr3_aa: CASSRGLVGGDDEQFF
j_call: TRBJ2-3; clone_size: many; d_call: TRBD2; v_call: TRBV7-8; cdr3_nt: TGTGCCAGCAGCTTAGCCCTATCCGGACTAGCGGGGGTTAGCACAGATACGCAGTATTTT; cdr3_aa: CASSLALSGLAGVSTDTQYF
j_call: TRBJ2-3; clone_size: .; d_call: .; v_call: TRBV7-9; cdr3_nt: TGTGCCAGCCTGCAGACAGCTAGCACAGATACGCAGTATTTT; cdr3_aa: CASLQTASTDTQYF
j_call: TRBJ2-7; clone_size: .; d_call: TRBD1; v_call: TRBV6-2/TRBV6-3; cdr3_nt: TGTGCCAGCAGACCGGGACAGGCATTCTATCCGGCACTCTACGAGCAGTACTTC; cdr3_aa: CASRPGQAFYPALYEQYF
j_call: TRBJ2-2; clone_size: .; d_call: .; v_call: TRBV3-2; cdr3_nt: .; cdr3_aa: CASSRQGGTPGSCFF
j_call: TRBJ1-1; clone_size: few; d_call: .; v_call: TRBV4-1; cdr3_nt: TGCGCCAGCAGCCGGCAGAAAACTCAGGGAGGCACTGAAGCTTTCTTT; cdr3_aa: CASSRQKTQGGTEAFF
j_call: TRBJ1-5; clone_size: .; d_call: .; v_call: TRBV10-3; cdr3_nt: TGTGCCAACAATCAGCCCCAGCATTTT; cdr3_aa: CANNQPQHF
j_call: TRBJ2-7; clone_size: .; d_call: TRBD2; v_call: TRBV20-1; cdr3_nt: TGCAGTGCTAGAGAACGGCGGGGGGTCTACGAGCAGTACTTC; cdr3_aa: CSARERRGVYEQYF
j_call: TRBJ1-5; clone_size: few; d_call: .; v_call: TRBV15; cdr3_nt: TGTGCCACCAGCCCCCGTAAGGGGTACAATCAGCCCCAGCATTTT; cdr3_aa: CATSPRKGYNQPQHF
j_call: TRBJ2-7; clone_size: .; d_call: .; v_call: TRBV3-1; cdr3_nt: TGTGCCAGCAGCCAAGGGAGTCGCAGGTTCTACGAGCAGTACTTC; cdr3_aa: CASSQGSRRFYEQYF
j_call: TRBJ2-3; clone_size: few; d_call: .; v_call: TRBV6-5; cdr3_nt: TGTGCCAGCGGGTCTGTGGGGGGGCGGGACACAGATACGCAGTATTTT; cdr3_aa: CASGSVGGRDTDTQYF
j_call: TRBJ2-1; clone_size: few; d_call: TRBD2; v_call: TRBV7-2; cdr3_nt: TGTGCCAGCAGCCCGACTAGCGGGGGGCCCAAGCAGTTCTTC; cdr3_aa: CASSPTSGGPKQFF
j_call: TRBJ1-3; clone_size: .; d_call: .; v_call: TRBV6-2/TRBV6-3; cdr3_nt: TGTGCCAGCAGCTCCGGTCTCTACGGGGGAAACACCATATATTTT; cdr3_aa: CASSSGLYGGNTIYF
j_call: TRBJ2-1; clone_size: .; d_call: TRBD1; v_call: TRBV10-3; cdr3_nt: TGTGCCATCACCGGGACAGGGGGGACGTACAATGAGCAGTTCTTC; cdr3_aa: CAITGTGGTYNEQFF
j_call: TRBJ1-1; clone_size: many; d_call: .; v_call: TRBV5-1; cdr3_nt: TGCGCCAGCAGCTCGGCGGCATCGAACACTGAAGCTTTCTTT; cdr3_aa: CASSSAASNTEAFF
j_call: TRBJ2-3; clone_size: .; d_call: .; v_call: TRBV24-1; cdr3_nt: TGTGCCACCGCTTCGGCCGGACTAACGGATACGCAGTATTTT; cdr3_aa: CATASAGLTDTQYF
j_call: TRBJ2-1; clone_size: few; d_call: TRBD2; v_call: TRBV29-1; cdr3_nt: TGCAGCGTGGGGACTAGCGGGGTTGAGCAGTTCTTC; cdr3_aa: CSVGTSGVEQFF
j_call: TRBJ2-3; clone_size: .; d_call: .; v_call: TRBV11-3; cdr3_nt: TGTGCCAGCAGCTCATGGACTACACCCGATACGCAGTATTTT; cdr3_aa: CASSSWTTPDTQYF
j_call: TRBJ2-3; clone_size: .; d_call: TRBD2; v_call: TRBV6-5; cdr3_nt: TGTGCCAGCAGTCACCGACTAGCCGTCGCCACAGATACGCAGTATTTT; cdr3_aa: CASSHRLAVATDTQYF
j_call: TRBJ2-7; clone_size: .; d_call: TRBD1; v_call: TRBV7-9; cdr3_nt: TGTGCCAGCAGCTTAGGGGACAGCGCCTACGAGCAGTACTTC; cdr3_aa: CASSLGDSAYEQYF
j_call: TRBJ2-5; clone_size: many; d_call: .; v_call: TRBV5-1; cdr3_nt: TGCGCCAGCAGCTTGTCATCAGAGACCCAGTACTTC; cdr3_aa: CASSLSSETQYF
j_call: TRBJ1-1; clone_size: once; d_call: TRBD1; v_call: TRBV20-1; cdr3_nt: TGCAGTGCTAGAGACAGACAGGGATCTAACACTGAAGCTTTCTTT; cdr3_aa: CSARDRQGSNTEAFF
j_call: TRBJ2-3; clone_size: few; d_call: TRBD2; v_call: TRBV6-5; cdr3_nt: TGTGCCAGCAGTCTACGCGGGGAGGGAACAGATACGCAGTATTTT; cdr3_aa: CASSLRGEGTDTQYF
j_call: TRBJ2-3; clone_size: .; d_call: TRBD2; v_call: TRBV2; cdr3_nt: TGTGCCAGCAGTGAACCCGGACTAGAAACAGATACGCAGTATTTT; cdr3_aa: CASSEPGLETDTQYF
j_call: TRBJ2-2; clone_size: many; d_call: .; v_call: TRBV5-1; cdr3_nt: TGCGCCAGCAGCTTGGTTGGGACCACGAACACCGGGGAGCTGTTTTTT; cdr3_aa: CASSLVGTTNTGELFF
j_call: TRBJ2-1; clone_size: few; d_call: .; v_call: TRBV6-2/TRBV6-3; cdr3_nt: TGTGCCAGCGGACAGCAGCAGTTCTTC; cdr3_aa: CASGQQQFF
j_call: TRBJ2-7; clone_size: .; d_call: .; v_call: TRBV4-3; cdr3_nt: TGCGCCAGCAGCCAAGTCCGCGGGGCGTACGAGCAGTACTTC; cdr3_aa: CASSQVRGAYEQYF
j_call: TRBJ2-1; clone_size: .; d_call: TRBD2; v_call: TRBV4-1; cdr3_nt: TGCGCCAGCACCCCGGGACTAGCGGGGGGGAGCTCCTACAATGAGCAGTTCTTC; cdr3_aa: CASTPGLAGGSSYNEQFF
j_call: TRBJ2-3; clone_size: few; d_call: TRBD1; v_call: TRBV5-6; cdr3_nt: TGTGCCAGCAGGGGACAGGGGTCGTTGACAGATACGCAGTATTTT; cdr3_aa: CASRGQGSLTDTQYF
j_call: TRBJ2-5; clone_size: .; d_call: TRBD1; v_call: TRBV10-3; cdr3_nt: TGTGCCATCAGCCCGGGACAGGGCCACGAGACCCAGTACTTC; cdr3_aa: CAISPGQGHETQYF
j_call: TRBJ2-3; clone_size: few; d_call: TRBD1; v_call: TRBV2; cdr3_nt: TGTGCCAGCGGACTGACAGGGTTTGATACGCAGTATTTT; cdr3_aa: CASGLTGFDTQYF
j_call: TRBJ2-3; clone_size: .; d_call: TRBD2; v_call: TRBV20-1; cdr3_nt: TGCAGTGCTAGAGCCCGGCTAGCGGGGGGACGCACAGATACGCAGTATTTT; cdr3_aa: CSARARLAGGRTDTQYF
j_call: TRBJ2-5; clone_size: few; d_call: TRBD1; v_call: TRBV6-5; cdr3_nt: TGTGCCAGCAGTTACCTAGACAGGGGGCACCAAGAGACCCAGTACTTC; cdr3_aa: CASSYLDRGHQETQYF
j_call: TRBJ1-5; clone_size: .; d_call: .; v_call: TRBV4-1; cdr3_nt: TGCGCCAGCAGCCAAGGTCCACGCGGCAATCAGCCCCAGCATTTT; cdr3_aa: CASSQGPRGNQPQHF
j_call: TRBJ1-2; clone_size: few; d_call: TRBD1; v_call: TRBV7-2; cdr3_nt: TGTGCCAGCAGCTTAGGGAACAGGGGGCGTCTAGGCTACACCTTC; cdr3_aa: CASSLGNRGRLGYTF
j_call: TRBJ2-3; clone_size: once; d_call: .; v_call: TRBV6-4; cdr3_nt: TGTGCCAGCAGTGACTCCTCAGACAGCACAGATACGCAGTATTTT; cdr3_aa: CASSDSSDSTDTQYF